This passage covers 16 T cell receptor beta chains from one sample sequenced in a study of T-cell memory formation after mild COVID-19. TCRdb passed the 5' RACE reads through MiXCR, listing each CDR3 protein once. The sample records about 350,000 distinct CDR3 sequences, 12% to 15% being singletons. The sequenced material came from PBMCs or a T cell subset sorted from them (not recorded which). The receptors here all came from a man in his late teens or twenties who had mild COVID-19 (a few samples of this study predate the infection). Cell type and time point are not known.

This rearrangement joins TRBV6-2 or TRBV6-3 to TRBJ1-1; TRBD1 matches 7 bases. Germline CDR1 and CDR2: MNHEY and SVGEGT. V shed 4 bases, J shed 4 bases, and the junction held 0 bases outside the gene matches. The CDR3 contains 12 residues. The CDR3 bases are TGTGCCAGCAGTTGGGACAGCACTGAAGCTTTCTTT. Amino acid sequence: CASSWDSTEAFF.

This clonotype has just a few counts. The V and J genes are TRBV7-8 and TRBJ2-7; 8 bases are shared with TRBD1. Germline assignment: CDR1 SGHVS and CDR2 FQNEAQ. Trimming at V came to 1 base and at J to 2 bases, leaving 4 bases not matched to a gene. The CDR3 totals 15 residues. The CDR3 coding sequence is TGTGCCAGCAGCTTAGGACAGGGGTACACCTACGAGCAGTACTTC. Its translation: CASSLGQGYTYEQYF.

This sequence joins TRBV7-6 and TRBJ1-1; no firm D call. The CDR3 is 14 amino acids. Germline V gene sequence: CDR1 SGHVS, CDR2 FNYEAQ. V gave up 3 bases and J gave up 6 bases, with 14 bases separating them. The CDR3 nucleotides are TGTGCCAGCAGCTTGAGGACGGGAACGGCTGAAGCTTTCTTT. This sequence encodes CASSLRTGTAEAFF.

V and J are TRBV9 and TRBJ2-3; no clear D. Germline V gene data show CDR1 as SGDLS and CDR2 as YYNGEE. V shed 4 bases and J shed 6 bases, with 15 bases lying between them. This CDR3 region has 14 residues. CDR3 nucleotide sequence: TGTGCCAGCAGCTCCACCCCTGAGAAGGATACGCAGTATTTT. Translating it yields CASSSTPEKDTQYF.

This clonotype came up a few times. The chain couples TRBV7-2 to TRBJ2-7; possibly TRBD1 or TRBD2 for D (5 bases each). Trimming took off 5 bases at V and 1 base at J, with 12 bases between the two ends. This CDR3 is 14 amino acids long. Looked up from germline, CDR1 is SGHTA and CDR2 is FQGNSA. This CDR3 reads CASSLVGASYEQYF. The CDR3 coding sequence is TGTGCCAGCAGCCTAGTCGGGGCATCCTACGAGCAGTACTTC.

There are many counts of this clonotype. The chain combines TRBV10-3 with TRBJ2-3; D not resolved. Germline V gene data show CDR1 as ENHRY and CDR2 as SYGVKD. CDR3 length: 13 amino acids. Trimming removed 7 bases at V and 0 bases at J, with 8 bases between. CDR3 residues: CAITEPSTDTQYF. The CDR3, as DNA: TGTGCCATCACCGAGCCTAGCACAGATACGCAGTATTTT.

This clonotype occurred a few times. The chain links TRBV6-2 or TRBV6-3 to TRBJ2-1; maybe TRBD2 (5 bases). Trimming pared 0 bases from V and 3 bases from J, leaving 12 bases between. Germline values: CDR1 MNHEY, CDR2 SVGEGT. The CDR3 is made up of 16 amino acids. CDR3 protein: CASSYSVARNYNEQFF. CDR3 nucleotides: TGTGCCAGCAGTTACTCGGTAGCGAGAAACTACAATGAGCAGTTCTTC.

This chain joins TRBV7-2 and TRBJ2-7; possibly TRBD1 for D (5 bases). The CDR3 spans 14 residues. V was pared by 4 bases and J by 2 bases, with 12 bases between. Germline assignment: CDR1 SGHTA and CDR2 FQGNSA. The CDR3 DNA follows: TGTGCCAGCAGCTACCGCAGGGATACCTACGAGCAGTACTTC. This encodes CASSYRRDTYEQYF.

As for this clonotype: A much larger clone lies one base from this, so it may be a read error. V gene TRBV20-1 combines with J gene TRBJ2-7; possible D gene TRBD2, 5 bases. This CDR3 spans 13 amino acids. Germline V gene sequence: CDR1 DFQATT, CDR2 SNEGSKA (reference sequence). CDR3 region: CRARTVVGNEQYF. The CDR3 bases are TGCAGAGCTAGGACGGTGGTCGGGAACGAGCAGTACTTC.

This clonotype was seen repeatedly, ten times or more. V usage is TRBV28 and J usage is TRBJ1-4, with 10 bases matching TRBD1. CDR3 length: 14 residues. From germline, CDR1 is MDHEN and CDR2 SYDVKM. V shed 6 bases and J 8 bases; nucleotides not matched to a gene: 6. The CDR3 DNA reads TGTGCCAGCAGCCCCGGGACAGGGGTGGAAAAACTGTTTTTT. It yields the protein CASSPGTGVEKLFF.

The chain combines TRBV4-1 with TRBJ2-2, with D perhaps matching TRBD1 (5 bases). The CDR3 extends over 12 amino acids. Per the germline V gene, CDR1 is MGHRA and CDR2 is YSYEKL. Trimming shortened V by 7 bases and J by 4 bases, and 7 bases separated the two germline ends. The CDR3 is CASTQGTGELFF. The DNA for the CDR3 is TGCGCCAGCACCCAGGGCACCGGGGAGCTGTTTTTT.

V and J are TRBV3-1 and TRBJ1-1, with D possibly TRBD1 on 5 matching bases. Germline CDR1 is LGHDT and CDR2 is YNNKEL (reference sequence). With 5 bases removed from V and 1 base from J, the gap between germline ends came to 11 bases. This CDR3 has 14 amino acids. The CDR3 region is CASSLTTGNTEAFF. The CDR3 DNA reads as TGTGCCAGCAGCTTGACTACAGGGAACACTGAAGCTTTCTTT.

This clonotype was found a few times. The CDR3 protein is CASRGRAVGYTF. CDR3 in DNA: TGTGCCAGCAGGGGACGAGCTGTTGGCTACACCTTC. The chain recombines TRBV2 with TRBJ1-2, with D tentatively TRBD1 (5 bases). The CDR3 is 12 residues long. Trimming took off 6 bases at V and 7 bases at J, with 12 bases between the two ends. Germline values: CDR1 SNHLY, CDR2 FYNNEI.

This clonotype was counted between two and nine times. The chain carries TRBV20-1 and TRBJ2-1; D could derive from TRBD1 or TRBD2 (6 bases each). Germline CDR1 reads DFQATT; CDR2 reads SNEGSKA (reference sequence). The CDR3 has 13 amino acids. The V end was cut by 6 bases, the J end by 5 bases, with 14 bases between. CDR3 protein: CSAREGGHNEQFF. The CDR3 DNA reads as TGCAGTGCCCGAGAGGGGGGCCACAATGAGCAGTTCTTC.

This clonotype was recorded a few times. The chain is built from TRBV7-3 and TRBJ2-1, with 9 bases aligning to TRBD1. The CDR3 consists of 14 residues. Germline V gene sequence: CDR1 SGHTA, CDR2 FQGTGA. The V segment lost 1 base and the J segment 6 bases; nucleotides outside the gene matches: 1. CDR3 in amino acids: CASSLRDRANEQFF. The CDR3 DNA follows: TGTGCCAGCAGCTTAAGGGACAGGGCCAATGAGCAGTTCTTC.

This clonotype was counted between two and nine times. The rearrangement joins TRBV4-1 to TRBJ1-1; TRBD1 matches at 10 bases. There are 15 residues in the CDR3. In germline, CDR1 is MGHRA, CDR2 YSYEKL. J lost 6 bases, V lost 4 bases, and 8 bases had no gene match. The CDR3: CASSLGQGGGAEAFF. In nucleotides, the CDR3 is TGCGCCAGCAGCCTAGGACAGGGGGGCGGCGCTGAAGCTTTCTTT.